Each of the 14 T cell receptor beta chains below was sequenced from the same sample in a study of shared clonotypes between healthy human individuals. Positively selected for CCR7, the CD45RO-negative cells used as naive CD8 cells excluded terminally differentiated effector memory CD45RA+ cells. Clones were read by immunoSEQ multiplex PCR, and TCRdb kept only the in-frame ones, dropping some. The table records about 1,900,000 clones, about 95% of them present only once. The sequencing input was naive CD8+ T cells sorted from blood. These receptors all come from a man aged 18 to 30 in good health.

The CDR3 DNA sequence: TGTGCCAGCAGTTTATCACAAACGACAGGGAACTACTATGGCTACACCTTC. Translated, it gives CASSLSQTTGNYYGYTF. V and J are TRBV28 and TRBJ1-2; 7 nucleotides agree with TRBD1. The CDR3 runs 17 residues. Germline CDR1 MDHEN, CDR2 SYDVKM. Unmatched junction bases numbered 11, after V lost 1 base and J lost 3 bases.

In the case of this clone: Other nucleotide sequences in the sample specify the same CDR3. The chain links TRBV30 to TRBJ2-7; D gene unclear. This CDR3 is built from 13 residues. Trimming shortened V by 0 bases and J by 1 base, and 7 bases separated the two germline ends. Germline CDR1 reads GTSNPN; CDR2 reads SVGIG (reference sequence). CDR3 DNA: TGTGCCTGGAGTGTAGGGCTTTCCTACGAGCAGTACTTC. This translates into CAWSVGLSYEQYF.

This CDR3 reads CASSRPGLSDTEAFF. The CDR3 nucleotides read TGTGCCAGCAGTCGCCCAGGGCTCTCGGACACTGAAGCTTTCTTT. The V gene is TRBV27, the J gene TRBJ1-1, with D possibly TRBD1 on 5 matching bases. V lost 5 bases and J lost 3, with 16 bases in between. CDR3 length: 15 residues. Per germline, CDR1 MNHEY and CDR2 SMNVEV (reference sequence).

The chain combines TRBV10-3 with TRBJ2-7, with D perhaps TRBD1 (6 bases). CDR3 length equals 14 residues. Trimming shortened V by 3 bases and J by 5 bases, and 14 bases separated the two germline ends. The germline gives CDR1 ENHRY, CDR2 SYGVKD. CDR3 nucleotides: TGTGCCATCAGTGATTCACAGGGTACGCACGAGCAGTACTTC. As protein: CAISDSQGTHEQYF.

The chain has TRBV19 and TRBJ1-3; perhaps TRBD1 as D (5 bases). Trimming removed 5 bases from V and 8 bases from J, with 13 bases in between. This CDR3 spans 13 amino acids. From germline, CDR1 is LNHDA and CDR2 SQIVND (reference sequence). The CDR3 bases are TGTGCCAGTAGTTGGTCAGAAGGGGACACCATATATTTT. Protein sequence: CASSWSEGDTIYF.

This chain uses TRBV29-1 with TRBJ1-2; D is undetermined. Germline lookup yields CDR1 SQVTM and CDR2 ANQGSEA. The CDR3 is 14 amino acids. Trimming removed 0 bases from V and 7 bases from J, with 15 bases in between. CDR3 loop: CSVEDLEGPPGYTF. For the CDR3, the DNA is TGCAGCGTTGAAGACCTAGAAGGACCACCTGGCTACACCTTC. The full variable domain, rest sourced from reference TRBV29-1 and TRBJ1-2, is SAVISQKPSRDICQRGTSLTIQCQVDSQVTMMFWYRQQPGQSLTLIATANQGSEATYESGFVIDKFPISRPNLTFSTLTVSNMSPEDSSIYLCSVEDLEGPPGYTFGSGTRLTVV.

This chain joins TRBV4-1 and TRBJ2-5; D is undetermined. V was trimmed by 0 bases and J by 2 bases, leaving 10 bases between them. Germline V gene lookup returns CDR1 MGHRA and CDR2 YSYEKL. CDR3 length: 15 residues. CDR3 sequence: CASSQDKTSQETQYF. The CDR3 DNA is TGCGCCAGCAGCCAAGATAAGACGAGTCAAGAGACCCAGTACTTC.

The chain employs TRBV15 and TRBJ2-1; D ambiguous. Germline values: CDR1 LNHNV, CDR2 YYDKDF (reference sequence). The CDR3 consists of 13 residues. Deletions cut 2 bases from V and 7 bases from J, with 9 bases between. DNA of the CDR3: TGTGCCACCAGCAGAATCCAGGAGAATGAGCAGTTCTTC. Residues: CATSRIQENEQFF.

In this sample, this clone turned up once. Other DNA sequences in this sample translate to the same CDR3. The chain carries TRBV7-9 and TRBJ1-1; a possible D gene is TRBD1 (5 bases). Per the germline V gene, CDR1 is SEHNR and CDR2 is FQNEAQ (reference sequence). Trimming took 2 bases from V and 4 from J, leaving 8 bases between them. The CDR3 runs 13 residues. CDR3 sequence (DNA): TGTGCCAGCAGCTTATCGGGGGGCACTGAAGCTTTCTTT. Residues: CASSLSGGTEAFF.

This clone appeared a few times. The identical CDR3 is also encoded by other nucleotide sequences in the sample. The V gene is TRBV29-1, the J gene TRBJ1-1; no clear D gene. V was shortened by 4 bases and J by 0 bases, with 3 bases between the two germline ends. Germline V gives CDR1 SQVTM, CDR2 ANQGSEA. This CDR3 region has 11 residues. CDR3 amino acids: CSVVVNTEAFF. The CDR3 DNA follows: TGCAGCGTTGTGGTGAACACTGAAGCTTTCTTT. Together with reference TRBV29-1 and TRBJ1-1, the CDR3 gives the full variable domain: SAVISQKPSRDICQRGTSLTIQCQVDSQVTMMFWYRQQPGQSLTLIATANQGSEATYESGFVIDKFPISRPNLTFSTLTVSNMSPEDSSIYLCSVVVNTEAFFGQGTRLTVV.

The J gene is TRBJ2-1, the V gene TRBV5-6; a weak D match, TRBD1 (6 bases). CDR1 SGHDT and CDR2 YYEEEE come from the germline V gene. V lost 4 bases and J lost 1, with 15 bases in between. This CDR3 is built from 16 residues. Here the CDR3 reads CASSQATQGSYNEQFF. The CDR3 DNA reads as TGTGCCAGCAGCCAAGCCACTCAGGGGTCCTACAATGAGCAGTTCTTC.

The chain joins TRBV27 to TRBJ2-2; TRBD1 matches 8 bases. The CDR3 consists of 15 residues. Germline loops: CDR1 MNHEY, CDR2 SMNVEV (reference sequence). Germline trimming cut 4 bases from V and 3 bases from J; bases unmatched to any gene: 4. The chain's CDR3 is CASSSETGDTGELFF. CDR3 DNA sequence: TGTGCCAGCAGTTCCGAGACAGGGGACACCGGGGAGCTGTTTTTT.

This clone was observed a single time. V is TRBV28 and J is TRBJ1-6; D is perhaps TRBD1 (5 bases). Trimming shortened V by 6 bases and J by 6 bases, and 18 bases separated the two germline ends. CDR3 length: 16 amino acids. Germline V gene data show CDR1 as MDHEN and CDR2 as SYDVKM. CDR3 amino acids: CASSLPTVLLNSPLHF. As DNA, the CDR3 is TGTGCCAGCAGCCTTCCGACAGTCTTACTTAATTCACCCCTCCACTTT.

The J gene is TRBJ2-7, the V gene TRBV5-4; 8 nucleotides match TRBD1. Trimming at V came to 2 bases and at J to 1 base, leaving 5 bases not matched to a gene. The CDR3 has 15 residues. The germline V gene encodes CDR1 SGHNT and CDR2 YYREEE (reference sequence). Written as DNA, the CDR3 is TGTGCCAGCAGCTTCAGGACAGGGAAGTCCTACGAGCAGTACTTC. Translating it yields CASSFRTGKSYEQYF.